This TCR beta chain was retrieved from a study of OX40 agonist ivuxolimab in advanced cancers. The method was immunoSEQ multiplex PCR; TCRdb's version includes in-frame clones alone and lacks a portion of them. The sample has about 62,000 clones, 80% to 95% seen once; the top ten hold 10% to 15%. Trimming took off 0 bases at V and 4 bases at J, with 3 bases between the two ends. Germline V gene sequence: CDR1 SGDLS, CDR2 YYNGEE. This CDR3 region has 12 residues. The origin of this receptor is an adult with an advanced solid tumor such as melanoma, head and neck, liver or kidney cancer. The sample in question was CD4+ or CD8+ T cells sorted from blood, obtained in a trial of the OX40 agonist ivuxolimab. This sequence joins TRBV9 and TRBJ2-3, with D hard to call. CDR3 loop: CASSVGSDTQYF. The CDR3 DNA sequence: TGTGCCAGCAGCGTAGGTTCAGATACGCAGTATTTT.